This record concerns one T cell receptor beta chain sequence. The antigen is unknown. The entry originates in a study of shared clonotypes between healthy human individuals. Whole-study context: The cohort had a couple of women and a few men, ages 18 to 49.

Data came from immunoSEQ multiplex PCR; TCRdb stores just in-frame clones and leaves some out. Of over 1.4 million clones listed, approximately 96% are singletons. The study's findings and limits: Enrolling few donors narrowed the genetic and exposure-history diversity that was represented.

All of the donors resided in Nashville, Tennessee, and each was a Caucasian adult. The CDR3 is 15 amino acids. CDR1 and CDR2 (germline): SGDLS, YYNGEE. With V trimmed by 6 bases and J by 3 bases, 7 bases remained unmatched. Sequenced material: naive CD4+ T cells sorted from blood. Regarding subset: CD45RA+ positively selected. The V call is TRBV9, the J call TRBJ2-2, with TRBD1 matching 8 bases. This clonotype originated in a man aged 25 to 40 in good health. The CDR3 reads CASTAHRGDTGELFF. CDR3 nucleotides: TGTGCCAGCACCGCACACAGGGGGGACACCGGGGAGCTGTTTTTT. The entire variable domain, with the rest obtained from reference TRBV9 and TRBJ2-2, is as follows: DSGVTQTPKHLITATGQRVTLRCSPRSGDLSVYWYQQSLDQGLQFLIQYYNGEERAKGNILERFSAQQFPDLHSELNLSSLELGDSALYFCASTAHRGDTGELFFGEGSRLTVL.